This T cell receptor (beta chain) was recovered during a study of control samples from healthy donors and cancer patients. TCRdb's table, derived via immunoSEQ multiplex PCR, lists solely in-frame clones and lacks some. This sample has around 41,000 clones; around four fifths occur once, and the top ten carry around a fifth. The CDR3 has 14 amino acids. The germline V gene has CDR1 SGHRS and CDR2 YFSETQ. The ends lost 1 base at V and 5 bases at J; junction bases unmatched: 4. Sequencing was done on a sample of PBMCs. This chain connects TRBV5-1 to TRBJ2-7; 9 nucleotides line up with TRBD1. The sequence was obtained from a woman between 55 and 75 years old with lung cancer. Written as DNA, the CDR3 is TGCGCCAGCAGCTTGTTACAGGGGGCCAACGAGCAGTACTTC. It encodes CASSLLQGANEQYF.